This entry concerns a single T cell receptor (beta chain). It has no known antigen specificity. No clone much larger than this one lies a single base away; base qualities are absent. This sample was taken from a study of shared clonotypes between healthy human individuals (dated by TCRdb to 2018 to 2020). A note on the overall study: The cohort included three men and a couple of women between 18 and 49 years of age. For each donor, CD4 naive and CD4 memory were each given three plates, CD8 naive was given two plates, and CD8 memory was given one plate. Blood TCR repertoires of several healthy adults were deeply sequenced to estimate repertoire size and the extent of clonotype sharing between individuals. To increase sequencing depth and limit assay-specific biases, different laboratories used diverse techniques to prepare libraries and sequence TCR repertoires. Between about 0.94 and 8.9 billion PBMCs per donor were obtained by leukapheresis. General study outcomes and caveats: Sampling was restricted to blood, and TCR repertoires in tissues likely differ from the TCR repertoires found in blood. Across a handful of donors, approximately 5% of naive CD4, roughly 3.8% of naive CD8, about 2% of memory CD4, and about 0.44% of memory CD8 clonotypes were shared. Even with the large sequencing depth, rarefaction of the sorted-subset datasets indicated that sequencing was incomplete. Because the study included a small number of donors, the genetic and exposure-history diversity represented was limited. Higher generation probabilities were observed for clonotypes shared by all four sorted-subset donors than for non-shared clonotypes. Pairwise subsampling indicated that sequencing depth was expected to affect the degree of clonotype sharing among donors. Larger estimated clonotype richness was generally found for naive subsets than for memory subsets.

Healthy HIV-negative adults with no recently reported acute infections or vaccinations were included as donors. Every donor was a Caucasian adult living in Nashville, Tennessee, USA. CD4+ T cells were enriched by magnetic negative selection, after which naive cells were positively selected on CD45RA and the negative fraction was taken as the memory subset. Blood was obtained by leukapheresis, after which PBMCs were separated by Ficoll-Histopaque density gradient centrifugation and cryopreserved in liquid nitrogen vapor phase. Analytical flow cytometry was used to check the purity and quantity of each magnetically sorted T cell population. Genomic DNA was isolated from every sorted fraction and measured by UV absorbance on a Nanodrop 2000c. CDR1 and CDR2 were assigned from the germline V gene (reference sequence) as LNHDA and SQIVND. V lost 3 bases and J lost 7 bases, and the count of bases not matched to a germline gene is 7. From the cysteine through the phenylalanine, the CDR3 covers 15 amino acids. The sequence is cut down to CDR3 DNA, 45 bases in frame from base 1.

TCR CDR3 regions were amplified from genomic DNA by multiplex PCR using the deep immunoSEQ assay. Extracted genomic DNA from each cell subset was spread evenly across all wells of several immunoSEQ 96-well plates, with each plate serving as a replicate. For sorted subsets, 200 to 250 ng of genomic DNA, equivalent to 30,000 or so T cell genomes, went into each replicate PCR. The purified libraries were quantified using a Qubit 3.0 fluorometer, sized with a Bioanalyzer 2100, and then quantified again using the KAPA Library Quantification kit. Every immunoSEQ 96-well plate was sequenced on a separate single-read 150-cycle Illumina NextSeq 550 flow cell. The study's own analysis went as follows. Because the immunoSEQ output held only junctional sequences and lacked quality scores, the filtering could not match the filtering applied to full-length reads. Sequences were annotated with PyIR, a Python wrapper for IgBLAST v1.9, and V/J genes and CDR3 were assigned using IMGT germline references. Any read was removed if the V/J assignment was weak (E-value above 1e-6), the CDR3 was missing, or the read contained stop codons, out-of-frame junctions, or ambiguous translated residues. A V3J clonotype was defined by an identical inferred V gene, J gene, and CDR3 amino acid sequence. Percentage overlap between repertoires was computed as shared unique clonotypes divided by the size of the smaller repertoire. Richness of each repertoire was evaluated using RTK rarefaction, the Chao1 estimator, and Recon v2.1 estimates of unobserved clonotypes. OLGA was used to compute generation probabilities for all TCRbeta clonotypes that the gDNA method yielded from a handful of donors. TCRdb took over this immuneACCESS table, retaining in-frame rearrangements with V and J assigned. Such tables are incomplete; in checked studies, under half of the missing clones stem from an unresolved V gene, and the remainder is unexplained. V, J and clone size are taken as reported in that table, and D and trimming were inferred from the DNA itself. This sample has about 660,000 clones in its table, and 74% of those were observed once. The ten largest clones represent approximately 1.7% of the sample.

The chain was built from TRBV19 and TRBJ1-4, with TRBD1 matching 8 junction bases. This receptor was obtained from a woman aged 30 to 39 in good health. The sequencing input was memory CD4+ T cells sorted from blood. According to the study, the label for this sample's cell subset or site signals: CD45RA-negative fraction. The CDR3 amino acid sequence is: CASSIGQGASEKLFF. The nucleotide sequence is TGTGCCAGTAGTATCGGTCAGGGGGCAAGTGAAAAACTGTTTTTT.